Listed here are 18 T cell receptor beta chains from one sample, sequenced in a study of Ad26.COV2.S vaccination and SARS-CoV-2 variants (dated by TCRdb to the early 2020s). According to the study, the label for this sample's treatment or condition signals: roughly 18 received Ad26.COV2.S at low or high dose, single or two shots; about 5 received placebo; per-sample allocation not given. Repertoires of vaccine and placebo recipients were sequenced from samples taken on day 63 after the first injection. Libraries were prepared through the immunoSEQ multiplex PCR assay. This immuneACCESS table, as held by TCRdb, lists in-frame sequences with V and J called but not all clones. Of the missing ones, under half trace to an unresolved V gene in checked studies; the others have no known cause. This sample is represented by 410,000 or so clones; 92% of them were singletons. 1.5% to 2% of the sample comes from the top ten.

Sequenced here: peripheral blood, sampled in a trial of Ad26.COV2.S vaccine versus placebo. These receptor sequences come from a person between 18 and 59 years old who received the Ad26.COV2.S COVID-19 vaccine or a placebo.

This chain connects TRBV11-2 to TRBJ2-3; TRBD2 matches 15 bases. Germline values: CDR1 SGHAT, CDR2 FQNNGV. This CDR3 comprises 18 residues. The V segment lost 5 bases and the J segment 0 bases; nucleotides outside the gene matches: 6. The CDR3 sequence: CASSLGLAGGHSTDTQYF. For the CDR3, the DNA is TGTGCCAGCAGCCTTGGACTAGCGGGGGGGCATAGCACAGATACGCAGTATTTT.

The rearrangement uses TRBV11-2 and TRBJ1-1; D remains ambiguous. The germline gives CDR1 SGHAT, CDR2 FQNNGV. The CDR3 runs 11 residues. V lost 7 bases and J 0 bases, leaving 3 bases between the germline ends. The CDR3, as DNA: TGTGCCAGCAAGGTGAACACTGAAGCTTTCTTT. This codes for CASKVNTEAFF.

The rearrangement joins TRBV28 to TRBJ1-4, with no clear D. Germline V gene sequence: CDR1 MDHEN, CDR2 SYDVKM. Trimming stripped 4 bases from V and 4 bases from J, with 19 bases between. The CDR3 runs to 17 residues. The CDR3 here is CASSSDRSWEDNEKLFF. The CDR3 nucleotides read TGTGCCAGCAGTTCGGACCGAAGCTGGGAAGATAATGAAAAACTGTTTTTT. The entire variable domain, with the rest obtained from reference TRBV28 and TRBJ1-4, is as follows: DVKVTQSSRYLVKRTGEKVFLECVQDMDHENMFWYRQDPGLGLRLIYFSYDVKMKEKGDIPEGYSVSREKKERFSLILESASTNQTSMYLCASSSDRSWEDNEKLFFGSGTQLSVL.

The V and J genes are TRBV11-2 and TRBJ1-1; no firm D call. V lost 1 base to trimming and J lost 4 bases, with 13 bases between them. The V gene's germline CDR1 is SGHAT and CDR2 FQNNGV. This CDR3 spans 15 amino acids. CDR3 bases: TGTGCCAGCAGCTTAGTGAAGGGTATTGGCACTGAAGCTTTCTTT. It encodes CASSLVKGIGTEAFF.

This chain joins TRBV7-2 and TRBJ2-5; TRBD2 might be the D (6 bases). Trimming left V 0 bases short and J 2 bases short, with 13 bases between. Per germline, CDR1 SGHTA and CDR2 FQGNSA. The CDR3 extends over 16 amino acids. CDR3 bases: TGTGCCAGCAGCTTAGCTATCACTAGCTTTCAAGAGACCCAGTACTTC. This gives the protein CASSLAITSFQETQYF.

J is TRBJ2-1 and V is TRBV18; D gene unclear. The germline CDR1 and CDR2 sequences are KGHSH and LQKENI. The CDR3 runs to 13 residues. V was pared by 3 bases and J by 4 bases, with 7 bases between. CDR3 residues: CASSPDQYNEQFF. The CDR3 nucleotides are TGTGCCAGCTCACCGGACCAGTACAATGAGCAGTTCTTC.

A note on this clone: A junction end diverges from the germline sequence, so it may reflect a read error. Other nucleotide sequences from this sample produce the same CDR3. The gene calls are TRBV6-2 or TRBV6-3 and TRBJ1-3; D is uncertain. Germline assignment: CDR1 MNHEY and CDR2 SVGEGT. CDR3 length: 14 residues. CDR3 region: CASSYRRAGNTIYF. DNA of the CDR3: TGTGCCAGCAGTTACCGCCGGGCTGGGAACACCATATATTTT.

The chain links TRBV19 to TRBJ1-2, with no clear D. Between the trimmed V and J ends, which lost 10 bases and 4 bases, there was a span of 13 bases. CDR1 and CDR2 (germline): LNHDA, SQIVND (reference sequence). The CDR3 is 12 amino acids. The CDR3 here is CATNGEFYGYTF. CDR3 nucleotide sequence: TGTGCCACCAACGGGGAATTCTATGGCTACACCTTC.

The V and J genes are TRBV6-5 and TRBJ1-4; no reliable D call. This CDR3 has 13 amino acids. Trimming stripped 2 bases from V and 7 bases from J, with 8 bases between. Germline V lookup: CDR1 MNHEY, CDR2 SVGAGI. CDR3 protein: CASSYGSIEKLFF. CDR3 DNA sequence: TGTGCCAGCAGTTACGGGAGTATTGAAAAACTGTTTTTT.

This chain uses TRBV7-9 with TRBJ1-6, with D possibly being TRBD1 (6 bases). V was pared by 6 bases and J by 5 bases, with 20 bases between. Germline CDR1 reads SEHNR; CDR2 reads FQNEAQ (reference sequence). The CDR3 spans 17 residues. CDR3 coding DNA: TGTGCCAGCAGACCCATCGCAGGGACATCCAATAATTCACCCCTCCACTTT. This gives the protein CASRPIAGTSNNSPLHF.

The chain is built from TRBV5-6 and TRBJ1-1, with D hard to call. The CDR3 is 16 residues long. Germline assignment: CDR1 SGHDT and CDR2 YYEEEE. V was trimmed by 0 bases and J by 0 bases, leaving 12 bases between them. CDR3 protein: CASSLDVFGMNTEAFF. In nucleotides, the CDR3 is TGTGCCAGCAGCTTGGATGTGTTCGGCATGAACACTGAAGCTTTCTTT.

The gene calls are TRBV2 and TRBJ2-1; no clear D gene. The germline V gene has CDR1 SNHLY and CDR2 FYNNEI. The length of the CDR3 is 15 residues. V lost 1 base and J lost 0, with 7 bases in between. The CDR3 DNA reads as TGTGCCAGCAGTGAAGTACCGAGCTCCTACAATGAGCAGTTCTTC. Protein sequence: CASSEVPSSYNEQFF.

This chain links TRBV5-8 with TRBJ2-1; 10 bases agree with TRBD2. The V gene end was trimmed by 0 bases and the J gene end by 5 bases; junction bases not matched to a gene: 2. Germline assignment: CDR1 SGHTS and CDR2 YDEGEE. The CDR3 runs to 15 residues. In DNA, the CDR3 is TGTGCCAGCAGCTTGGGTAGCGGGGGGAACAATGAGCAGTTCTTC. Encoded protein: CASSLGSGGNNEQFF.

The gene calls are TRBV27 and TRBJ1-3; unclear D gene. Trimming took 8 bases from V and 4 from J, leaving 18 bases between them. CDR1 is MNHEY, CDR2 SMNVEV, per germline (reference sequence). The CDR3 has 15 residues. CDR3 amino acids: CASRSAISVGNTIYF. Here the CDR3 DNA reads TGTGCCAGCCGTTCGGCTATTTCGGTGGGAAACACCATATATTTT.

This chain joins TRBV5-5 and TRBJ2-5; 11 positions agree with TRBD2. Per the germline V gene, CDR1 is SGHKS and CDR2 is YYEKEE (reference sequence). CDR3 length: 17 residues. J gave up 2 bases and V 0 bases, and 6 bases lay outside the gene matches. The DNA for the CDR3 is TGTGCCAGCAGCTTGGCACCTGTAGCGGGGGGGCAAGAGACCCAGTACTTC. It specifies CASSLAPVAGGQETQYF.

The DNA for the CDR3 is TGTGCCATCGGCCGGGGAGGGAACCCTTACAATGAGCAGTTCTTC. Amino acids: CAIGRGGNPYNEQFF. The chain employs TRBV28 and TRBJ2-1; TRBD2 matches at 7 bases. Unmatched junction bases numbered 13, after V lost 10 bases and J lost 4 bases. Germline CDR1 is MDHEN and CDR2 is SYDVKM. The CDR3 consists of 15 residues.

This chain links TRBV6-2 or TRBV6-3 with TRBJ2-5; D gene unclear. V was clipped by 6 bases and J by 5 bases, with 7 bases between them. CDR1 and CDR2 from the germline V gene are MNHEY and SVGEGT. The CDR3 consists of 11 residues. The chain's CDR3 is CASSSTETQYF. The CDR3 bases are TGTGCCAGCAGCTCTACGGAGACCCAGTACTTC.

The chain carries TRBV30 and TRBJ1-6; weak D call: TRBD1 (6 bases). The length of the CDR3 is 12 residues. The germline V gene encodes CDR1 GTSNPN and CDR2 SVGIG (reference sequence). The V end lost 3 bases, the J end lost 8 bases, and 8 bases lay between the germline ends. The CDR3 DNA follows: TGTGCCTGGAGGAGACAGGATTCACCCCTCCACTTT. This sequence encodes CAWRRQDSPLHF. The full variable domain, in which reference TRBV30 and TRBJ1-6 provide the parts outside the CDR3, is SQTIHQWPATLVQPVGSPLSLECTVEGTSNPNLYWYRQAAGRGLQLLFYSVGIGQISSEVPQNLSASRPQDRQFILSSKKLLLSDSGFYLCAWRRQDSPLHFGNGTRLTVT.